The source of this T cell receptor (beta chain) is a study of memory CD4+ T cells and cytomegalovirus serostatus. Whole-study context: Healthy Belgian adult donors included 9 or 10 CMV-positive and some 24 CMV-negative people.

The germline gives CDR1 MGHRA, CDR2 YSYEKL. Between the trimmed V and J ends, which lost 2 bases and 12 bases, there was a span of 14 bases. The CDR3 spans 13 residues. Here immunoSEQ multiplex PCR was the method, and the copy in TCRdb shows in-frame clones only, minus some. The sample has approximately 50,000 clones, about three quarters seen once. The sort gate was single viable CD3+CD4+CD8-CD45RO+ cells for memory CD4+ T cells. Total CD4+ T cells were enriched by CD4 positive selection. The chain links TRBV4-1 to TRBJ2-1, with D hard to call. Sequencing was performed on memory CD4+ T cells from blood. The source of this sequence is an adult in good health and CMV-seropositive. The CDR3 reads CASSQRQEMRQFF. The CDR3 DNA sequence: TGCGCCAGCAGCCAACGTCAGGAAATGAGGCAGTTCTTC.